These 21 T cell receptor beta chains were all obtained from the same sample, sequenced in a study of blood T cells in healthy people across ages. Then a second PCR, running about 7 to 11 cycles, was carried out with a sample-barcoded 5' primer and a J-beta primer mix. Each CDR3 protein is one row after TCRdb ran MiXCR on the 5' RACE reads. The data hold about 640,000 distinct CDR3 sequences, with about 30% observed a single time. Sequencing was carried out using blood. These receptors all stem from a woman of 80 years or more in good health.

This clonotype has a handful of counts. The chain links TRBV11-2 to TRBJ2-1; D is ambiguous. V was cut by 5 bases and J by 8 bases, with 10 bases left in between. The germline V gene has CDR1 SGHAT and CDR2 FQNNGV. This CDR3 has 12 residues. The CDR3 sequence is CASSKMSDEQFF. The CDR3 DNA reads TGTGCCAGCAGCAAAATGAGCGATGAGCAGTTCTTC. Full variable domain (outside the CDR3, taken from reference TRBV11-2 and TRBJ2-1): EAGVAQSPRYKIIEKRQSVAFWCNPISGHATLYWYQQILGQGPKLLIQFQNNGVVDDSQLPKDRFSAERLKGVDSTLKIQPAKLEDSAVYLCASSKMSDEQFFGPGTRLTVL.

For this clonotype: A much larger clone differs by one base, so this may be a read error. The chain joins TRBV6-1 to TRBJ2-7; D ambiguous. V dropped 4 bases and J dropped 2 bases, with 18 bases sitting between them. This CDR3 contains 16 residues. Germline CDR1 reads MNHNS; CDR2 reads SASEGT. The CDR3 sequence is CASSVDGYRGPYEQYF. The DNA for the CDR3 is TGTGCCAGCAGTGTGGACGGGTACAGAGGTCCCTACGAGCAGTACTTC.

Concerning this clonotype: With a much larger clone just one base away, this may be a read error. This chain joins TRBV24-1 and TRBJ2-7; D is unclear. Germline V lookup: CDR1 KGHDR, CDR2 SFDVKD. This CDR3 comprises 11 residues. The CDR3 loop is CATSDIYERYF. The CDR3, as DNA: TGTGCCACCAGTGATATCTACGAGCGGTACTTC.

This clonotype showed up many times. The V and J genes are TRBV6-2 or TRBV6-3 and TRBJ1-2, with D possibly TRBD1 on 5 matching bases. Per germline, CDR1 MNHEY and CDR2 SVGEGT. The CDR3 sequence is 15 residues long. The V end was cut by 2 bases, the J end by 2 bases, with 12 bases between. The CDR3 DNA reads TGTGCCAGCAGTTACAGGGGCCTTATCAACTATGGCTACACCTTC. It translates to CASSYRGLINYGYTF.

This chain uses TRBV12-3 or TRBV12-4 with TRBJ1-2; D gene ambiguous. The CDR3 is made up of 12 amino acids. Trimming pared 4 bases from V and 4 bases from J, leaving 7 bases between. The CDR3 DNA sequence: TGTGCCAGCAGTTCCCGGGTCTATGGCTACACCTTC. Translating it yields CASSSRVYGYTF.

This clonotype was picked up a small number of times. A read error is possible here, since a much larger clone lies one base away. The CDR3 bases are TGTGCCAGCAGCTCATTGGCTAGCTCCTACGAGCAGTACTTC. This encodes CASSSLASSYEQYF. J is TRBJ2-7 and V is TRBV7-9, with D hard to call. Germline CDR1 SEHNR, CDR2 FQNEAQ (reference sequence). CDR3 size: 14 residues. Trimming pared 4 bases from V and 0 bases from J, leaving 10 bases between.

V is TRBV20-1 and J is TRBJ2-1; 7 nucleotides line up with TRBD1. Trimming cost V 5 bases and J 7 bases; bases outside gene matches: 11. Germline V gene lookup returns CDR1 DFQATT and CDR2 SNEGSKA (reference sequence). The CDR3 length is 14 residues. The CDR3 sequence: CSARQGTSLNEQFF. The CDR3 DNA reads as TGCAGTGCTCGACAGGGTACAAGTTTGAATGAGCAGTTCTTC.

V is TRBV7-2 and J is TRBJ2-1; 8 bases match TRBD1. The V and J ends lost 6 bases and 0 bases, in that order; junction bases with no gene match: 4. This CDR3 is 15 amino acids long. Germline CDR1 is SGHTA and CDR2 is FQGNSA. CDR3 amino acids: CASRGQESSYNEQFF. DNA for the CDR3: TGTGCCAGCAGGGGACAGGAAAGCTCCTACAATGAGCAGTTCTTC.

This clonotype showed up many times. The V call is TRBV12-3 or TRBV12-4, the J call TRBJ2-2, with TRBD1 identical over 11 bases. CDR3 length equals 15 residues. V gave up 3 bases and J gave up 3 bases; unmatched junction bases: 0. CDR3 in amino acids: CASSLGQGDTGELFF. The CDR3 DNA reads TGTGCCAGCAGTTTGGGACAGGGGGACACCGGGGAGCTGTTTTTT.

The CDR3 loop is CASSVGGTRYYNEQFF. In DNA form, the CDR3 reads TGTGCCAGCAGCGTAGGGGGGACTAGGTACTACAATGAGCAGTTCTTC. The chain employs TRBV9 and TRBJ2-1; 8 bases are a match to TRBD2. From germline, CDR1 is SGDLS and CDR2 YYNGEE. V shed 0 bases and J 3 bases; nucleotides not matched to a gene: 5. The length of the CDR3 is 16 residues.

This clonotype was seen at least ten times. This chain connects TRBV7-2 to TRBJ2-4; 9 positions agree with TRBD1. Per germline, CDR1 SGHTA and CDR2 FQGNSA. This CDR3 is built from 15 residues. V shed 5 bases, J shed 11 bases, and the junction held 13 bases outside the gene matches. CDR3 protein: CASSPRVTGTGFQYF. In DNA form, the CDR3 reads TGTGCCAGCAGCCCGAGAGTAACCGGGACAGGGTTTCAGTACTTC.

The chain combines TRBV7-9 with TRBJ1-1; tentatively, D is TRBD1 (6 bases). Trimming removed 6 bases from V and 5 bases from J, with 13 bases in between. The CDR3 is 13 residues long. CDR1 is SEHNR and CDR2 is FQNEAQ in the germline V gene (reference sequence). Here the CDR3 reads CASRAGAGTEAFF. The CDR3 DNA reads as TGTGCCAGCAGGGCGGGGGCGGGTACTGAAGCTTTCTTT.

A few counts support this clonotype. The gene calls are TRBV12-5 and TRBJ1-6; 7 positions match TRBD1. V was pared by 6 bases and J by 13 bases, with 6 bases of the junction left unmatched. The CDR3 is made up of 12 amino acids. The germline CDR1 and CDR2 sequences are LGHNT and FRNRAP. The CDR3 DNA reads as TGTGCTAGTGGACAGGGGCCGGGGCCCCTCCACTTT. It is translated as CASGQGPGPLHF.

The chain recombines TRBV10-3 with TRBJ1-4, with D unresolved. Germline lookup yields CDR1 ENHRY and CDR2 SYGVKD. The CDR3 has 14 residues. V was trimmed by 4 bases and J by 5 bases, leaving 11 bases between them. CDR3 sequence reads: CAISGTPTNEKLFF. The CDR3 DNA sequence: TGTGCCATCAGTGGGACTCCTACCAATGAAAAACTGTTTTTT.

Notes on this clonotype: This may come from a read error, since a much larger clone is one base off. This rearrangement joins TRBV6-5 to TRBJ2-6; D possibly corresponds to TRBD1 (7 bases). This CDR3 has 16 residues. Germline V gene lookup returns CDR1 MNHEY and CDR2 SVGAGI. The CDR3 nucleotides read TGTGCCAGCAGAACGGGGGACAGCTCTGGGGCCAACGTCCGGACTTTC. Protein sequence: CASRTGDSSGANVRTF.

This chain uses TRBV2 with TRBJ2-3; D unresolved. Germline-derived CDR1 and CDR2 are SNHLY and FYNNEI. CDR3 size: 12 residues. Trimming removed 6 bases from V and 2 bases from J, with 6 bases in between. CDR3 loop: CASRVLTDTQYF. CDR3 in DNA: TGTGCCAGCAGAGTCCTCACAGATACGCAGTATTTT. Filled out from reference TRBV2 and TRBJ2-3, the complete variable domain reads EPEVTQTPSHQVTQMGQEVILRCVPISNHLYFYWYRQILGQKVEFLVSFYNNEISEKSEIFDDQFSVERPDGSNFTLKIRSTKLEDSAMYFCASRVLTDTQYFGPGTRLTVL.

This clonotype was observed many times. The rearrangement links TRBV25-1 to TRBJ2-7; D gene unclear. Germline CDR1 is MGHDK and CDR2 is SYGVNS. The V gene lost 2 bases and the J gene lost 6 bases, with 8 bases spanning the gap. The CDR3 spans 12 residues. CDR3 residues: CASSEGVAEQYF. The CDR3 nucleotides are TGTGCCAGCAGTGAAGGAGTCGCCGAGCAGTACTTC.

This clonotype appeared many times. The CDR3 DNA sequence: TGTGCCAGCAGCTTAGGGGGGTTGGGGATGGATGGCTACACCTTC. It specifies CASSLGGLGMDGYTF. This chain uses TRBV7-2 with TRBJ1-2; tentatively, D is TRBD1 (5 bases). The CDR3 extends over 15 amino acids. Germline CDR1 reads SGHTA; CDR2 reads FQGNSA. V was clipped by 1 base and J by 6 bases, with 15 bases between them.

A remark on this clonotype: Given a much more abundant clone one base away, this may be a read error. J is TRBJ2-1 and V is TRBV5-1; TRBD2 might be the D (7 bases). V was cut by 0 bases and J by 9 bases, with 19 bases left in between. This CDR3 has 16 amino acids. Germline V gene sequence: CDR1 SGHRS, CDR2 YFSETQ. The CDR3 region has the DNA TGCGCCAGCAGCTTGGGAAGGGGGGCGTCGGGGGGTGAGCAGTTCTTC. Its protein is CASSLGRGASGGEQFF.

This clonotype was recorded many times. J is TRBJ2-1 and V is TRBV20-1; tentative D call: TRBD1 (5 bases). This CDR3 is built from 14 residues. The germline V gene encodes CDR1 DFQATT and CDR2 SNEGSKA (reference sequence). The V end was cut by 5 bases, the J end by 2 bases, with 13 bases between. The chain's CDR3 is CSARPDRPYNEQFF. The CDR3 DNA reads as TGCAGTGCTCGTCCAGACAGACCCTACAATGAGCAGTTCTTC.

This clonotype was seen many times. One end of the junction does not line up with germline, which may come from a read error. The rearrangement uses TRBV4-1 and TRBJ1-2, with 8 bases aligning to TRBD1. Germline CDR1 is MGHRA and CDR2 is YSYEKL. The CDR3 extends over 13 amino acids. The CDR3 nucleotides read TGTGCCAGCAGTCAGGGGACAGGCTATGGCTACACCTTC. Translated: CASSQGTGYGYTF.